This T cell receptor beta chain was observed in a study of blood T cell repertoires in COVID-19. About the study: COVID-19 samples from acute and convalescent phases originated in the United States, Italy and Spain.

Enrolled through a virtual design, the participants were between roughly 18 and 100 years of age and came from some 25 US areas. Participants were placed into cohorts based on the clinical history they reported. Authors' processing steps: Amplification from reference gene primers served as the basis for estimated nucleated cell counts. Here immunoSEQ multiplex PCR was the method, and the copy in TCRdb shows in-frame clones only, minus some. The DNA gave D and trimming, while V, J and clone size come from that table. Of over 200,000 clones in the sample, roughly 90% were seen once. Sequenced input: PBMCs or T cells enriched from blood (not recorded which). The source of this sequence is a woman aged 30 to 39 with acute COVID-19.

The CDR3 spells CASSLRQGNEQYF. The CDR3 DNA sequence: TGTGCCAGCAGCTTGAGGCAGGGCAACGAGCAGTACTTC. The chain couples TRBV7-9 to TRBJ2-7; the D gene is possibly TRBD1 (5 bases). The ends were cut back, 3 bases at V and 5 bases at J, with 11 bases in the middle. This CDR3 contains 13 residues. Germline assignment: CDR1 SEHNR and CDR2 FQNEAQ (reference sequence).